The 11 T cell receptor beta chains in this list originate from one sample, sequenced in a study of tumor-infiltrating lymphocytes in localized non-small cell lung cancer. The method was immunoSEQ multiplex PCR; TCRdb's version includes in-frame clones alone and lacks a portion of them. This table has about 16,000 clones, around 70% appearing once. Sequences were obtained from lung tumor tissue. All receptors derive from a human donor with non-small cell lung cancer.

The chain employs TRBV4-1 and TRBJ2-7; 7 bases are shared with TRBD2. The V gene's germline CDR1 is MGHRA and CDR2 YSYEKL. J was trimmed by 2 bases and V by 1 base; bases with no gene match: 8. The CDR3 is 16 amino acids. CDR3 amino acids: CASSQGGGSVPYEQYF. The CDR3, as DNA: TGCGCCAGCAGCCAAGGCGGCGGGAGCGTCCCCTACGAGCAGTACTTC.

The rearrangement uses TRBV6-6 and TRBJ2-5; D ambiguous. The germline CDR1 and CDR2 sequences are MNHNY and SVGAGI (reference sequence). The CDR3 length is 12 residues. Trimming removed 8 bases from V and 4 bases from J, with 11 bases in between. DNA of the CDR3: TGTGCCAGCTCCTTTGACGGAGAGACCCAGTACTTC. The encoded protein is CASSFDGETQYF.

The J gene is TRBJ1-2, the V gene TRBV6-1; D remains unclear. V lost 8 bases and J 0 bases, leaving 13 bases between the germline ends. Germline values: CDR1 MNHNS, CDR2 SASEGT. This CDR3 spans 14 amino acids. The CDR3 region is CASQYGSPNYGYTF. In DNA form, the CDR3 reads TGTGCCAGCCAGTACGGCAGTCCTAACTATGGCTACACCTTC.

This clone was counted a few times. This chain joins TRBV6-5 and TRBJ2-1, with a tentative D call TRBD1 (6 bases). Germline assignment: CDR1 MNHEY and CDR2 SVGAGI. The CDR3 totals 16 residues. Between the trimmed V and J ends, which lost 2 bases and 8 bases, there was a span of 19 bases. CDR3 coding DNA: TGTGCCAGCAGTTACAACAGGGATACCCTGATAGATGAGCAGTTCTTC. This codes for CASSYNRDTLIDEQFF.

The chain recombines TRBV18 with TRBJ1-1, with D perhaps matching TRBD1 (5 bases). The CDR3 covers 13 residues. Germline loops: CDR1 KGHSH, CDR2 LQKENI. V was clipped by 4 bases and J by 5 bases, with 11 bases between them. CDR3 nucleotides: TGTGCCAGCTCACACGACAGAAATACTGAAGCTTTCTTT. This gives the protein CASSHDRNTEAFF. The entire variable domain, with the rest obtained from reference TRBV18 and TRBJ1-1, is as follows: NAGVMQNPRHLVRRRGQEARLRCSPMKGHSHVYWYRQLPEEGLKFMVYLQKENIIDESGMPKERFSAEFPKEGPSILRIQQVVRGDSAAYFCASSHDRNTEAFFGQGTRLTVV.

The chain joins TRBV5-1 to TRBJ2-3; 15 bases fit TRBD2. CDR1 is SGHRS and CDR2 is YFSETQ in the germline V gene. This CDR3 has 18 residues. V lost 4 bases to trimming and J lost 1 base; unmatched junction nucleotides: 7. CDR3 DNA sequence: TGCGCCAGCAGCCGGGGGACTAGCGGGGGGCAGCGCACAGATACGCAGTATTTT. Its translation is CASSRGTSGGQRTDTQYF.

The genes are TRBV6-4 and TRBJ2-7; 9 bases map to TRBD2. The length of the CDR3 is 18 residues. In germline, CDR1 is MRHNA, CDR2 SNTAGT. V was pared by 2 bases and J by 6 bases, with 17 bases of the junction left unmatched. The CDR3 sequence is CASSDPPLSLAGRLEQYF. In nucleotides, the CDR3 is TGTGCCAGCAGTGACCCCCCCCTGAGTCTAGCGGGAAGGCTCGAGCAGTACTTC.

This rearrangement joins TRBV5-1 to TRBJ2-7; D perhaps matches TRBD2 (5 bases). V dropped 0 bases and J dropped 2 bases, with 12 bases sitting between them. Germline V gene data show CDR1 as SGHRS and CDR2 as YFSETQ. The CDR3 is 15 amino acids. Here the CDR3 DNA reads TGCGCCAGCAGCTTGGTGGCGGGCTCCCCCTACGAGCAGTACTTC. Translating gives CASSLVAGSPYEQYF.

This clone is labeled medium-sized. The genes are TRBV27 and TRBJ2-7; D may correspond to TRBD1 or TRBD2 (5 bases each). This CDR3 comprises 16 residues. Per the germline V gene, CDR1 is MNHEY and CDR2 is SMNVEV (reference sequence). V was clipped by 2 bases and J by 5 bases, with 19 bases between them. For the CDR3, the DNA is TGTGCCAGCAGTTTAGACGGGACCTCAATAGGTCACGAGCAGTACTTC. Protein product: CASSLDGTSIGHEQYF.

This chain connects TRBV6-1 to TRBJ2-3; TRBD2 might be the D (5 bases). Germline V gives CDR1 MNHNS, CDR2 SASEGT. The CDR3 is 14 amino acids. Trimming shortened V by 5 bases and J by 0 bases, and 9 bases separated the two germline ends. CDR3 in DNA: TGTGCCAGCAGTTTCGGCGGGAGCACAGATACGCAGTATTTT. It is translated as CASSFGGSTDTQYF.

The CDR3 DNA sequence: TGTGTCTCGCGCCGGACGACGGGGACCACAGATACGCAGTATTTT. Protein sequence: CVSRRTTGTTDTQYF. This chain joins TRBV5-4 and TRBJ2-3; possibly TRBD1 or TRBD2 for D (5 bases each). Germline V CDR1 and CDR2: SGHNT, YYREEE (reference sequence). CDR3 length equals 15 residues.